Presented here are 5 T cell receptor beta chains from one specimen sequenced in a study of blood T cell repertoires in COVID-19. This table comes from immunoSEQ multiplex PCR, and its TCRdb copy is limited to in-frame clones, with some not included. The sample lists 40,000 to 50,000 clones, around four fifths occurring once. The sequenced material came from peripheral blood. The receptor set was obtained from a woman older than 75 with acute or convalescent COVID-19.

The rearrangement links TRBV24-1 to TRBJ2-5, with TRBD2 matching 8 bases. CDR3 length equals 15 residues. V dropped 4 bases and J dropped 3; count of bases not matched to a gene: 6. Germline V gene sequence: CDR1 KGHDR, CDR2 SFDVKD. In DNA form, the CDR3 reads TGTGCCACCAGTGACCCTTCGGGGGGGAAAGAGACCCAGTACTTC. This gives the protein CATSDPSGGKETQYF.

CDR3 sequence: CASSFAGLSTDTQYF. The CDR3 region has the DNA TGTGCCAGCAGCTTTGCGGGGTTGAGCACAGATACGCAGTATTTT. The chain has TRBV7-2 and TRBJ2-3, with D tentatively TRBD2 (6 bases). CDR1 SGHTA and CDR2 FQGNSA come from the germline V gene. CDR3 length: 15 residues. The ends were cut back, 3 bases at V and 0 bases at J, with 10 bases in the middle.

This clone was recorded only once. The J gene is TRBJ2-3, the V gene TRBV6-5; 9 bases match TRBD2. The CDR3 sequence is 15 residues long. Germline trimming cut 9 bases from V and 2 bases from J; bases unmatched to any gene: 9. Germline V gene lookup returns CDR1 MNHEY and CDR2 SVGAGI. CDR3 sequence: CASTLAGEHTDTQYF. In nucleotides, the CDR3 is TGTGCCAGTACATTAGCGGGGGAGCACACAGATACGCAGTATTTT.

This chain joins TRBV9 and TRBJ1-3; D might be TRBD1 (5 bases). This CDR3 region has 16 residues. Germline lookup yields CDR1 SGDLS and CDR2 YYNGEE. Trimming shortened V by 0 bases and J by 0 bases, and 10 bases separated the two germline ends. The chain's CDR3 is CASSVGGGNSGNTIYF. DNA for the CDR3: TGTGCCAGCAGCGTAGGGGGCGGGAACTCTGGAAACACCATATATTTT.

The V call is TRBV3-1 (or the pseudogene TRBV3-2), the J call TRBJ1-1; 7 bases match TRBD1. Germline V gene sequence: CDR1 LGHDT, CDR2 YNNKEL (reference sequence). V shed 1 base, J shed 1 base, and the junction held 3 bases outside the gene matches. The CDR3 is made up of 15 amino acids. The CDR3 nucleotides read TGTGCCAGCAGCCAAGGAAAGGGGGCGAACACTGAAGCTTTCTTT. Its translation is CASSQGKGANTEAFF.